Below, one TCR beta chain is given with its context. The germline gives CDR1 LNHDA, CDR2 SQIVND (reference sequence). Trimming stripped 3 bases from V and 9 bases from J, with 12 bases between. CDR3 length: 14 residues. The sample originates from a study of blood T cell repertoires in COVID-19. The data were produced by immunoSEQ multiplex PCR, yet TCRdb's version contains in-frame clones alone and is incomplete. The repertoire has about 110,000 clones, less than 85% of them found once; the top ten carry about 14%. The source material was peripheral blood. The rearrangement joins TRBV19 to TRBJ1-6; perhaps TRBD1 as D (6 bases). The sequence was obtained from a woman aged 60 to 75 with acute or convalescent COVID-19. The CDR3 loop is CASSIIPGVSPLHF. CDR3 nucleotide sequence: TGTGCCAGTAGTATTATTCCAGGGGTTTCACCCCTCCACTTT.